These 13 T cell receptor beta chains came from one sample sequenced in a study of cytomegalovirus exposure and HLA in healthy donors (dated by TCRdb to the late 2010s). The library was generated by the immunoSEQ multiplex PCR assay. The multiplex PCR relied on a mix of 60 forward primers for TCR Vbeta segments and 13 reverse primers for TCR Jbeta segments. Imported from immuneACCESS, the table was reduced by TCRdb to in-frame sequences with V and J called. These copies leave out some clones; in studies compared against another copy, an unresolved V gene accounts for under half, and the cause of the remainder is not known. This sample lists about 160,000 clones; about 76% were detected once. The ten largest clonotypes hold roughly 3.6% of the sample. Material: PBMCs. These receptors were taken from a human donor in good health.

This clone showed up just once. This chain links TRBV5-8 with TRBJ1-2; tentatively, D is TRBD1 (5 bases). Trimming took 1 base from V and 3 from J, leaving 10 bases between them. This CDR3 is 14 amino acids long. The germline gives CDR1 SGHTS, CDR2 YDEGEE. The CDR3 DNA is TGTGCCAGCAGCTTGCAGGGTGAGGACTATGGCTACACCTTC. It codes for CASSLQGEDYGYTF.

The chain employs TRBV6-5 and TRBJ2-5; tentative D call: TRBD2 (5 bases). CDR1 MNHEY and CDR2 SVGAGI come from the germline V gene. This CDR3 comprises 15 residues. Trimming removed 0 bases at V and 2 bases at J, with 10 bases between. The CDR3 nucleotides read TGTGCCAGCAGTTACTCGATTGGACTGCAAGAGACCCAGTACTTC. It translates to CASSYSIGLQETQYF.

V gene TRBV23-1 combines with J gene TRBJ2-1; no definite D call. TRBV23-1 is an ORF; its function is uncertain. With 0 bases removed from V and 9 bases from J, the gap between germline ends came to 18 bases. The CDR3 totals 16 residues. CDR3 in amino acids: CASSQSDDGVCAEQFF. The CDR3 nucleotides read TGCGCCAGCAGTCAATCAGATGACGGAGTGTGTGCTGAGCAGTTCTTC.

The chain carries TRBV9 and TRBJ2-3; 9 bases are shared with TRBD1. The trim removed 3 bases at V and 0 bases at J, leaving 2 bases unmatched. The CDR3 is 15 amino acids. Looked up from germline, CDR1 is SGDLS and CDR2 is YYNGEE. The chain's CDR3 is CASSGDRASTDTQYF. Written as DNA, the CDR3 is TGTGCCAGCAGCGGGGACAGGGCTAGCACAGATACGCAGTATTTT.

This rearrangement joins TRBV7-2 to TRBJ1-4; perhaps TRBD1 as D (5 bases). This CDR3 has 13 residues. Trimming took 5 bases from V and 7 from J, leaving 11 bases between them. Per germline, CDR1 SGHTA and CDR2 FQGNSA. CDR3 bases: TGTGCCAGCAGCCCTGGACATCGTGAAAAACTGTTTTTT. It codes for CASSPGHREKLFF.

This chain uses TRBV28 with TRBJ1-5, with a weak D call TRBD1 (6 bases). With 6 bases removed from V and 2 bases from J, the gap between germline ends came to 17 bases. Looked up from germline, CDR1 is MDHEN and CDR2 is SYDVKM. The CDR3 has 16 amino acids. CDR3 loop: CASRPTGHAGNQPQHF. The CDR3 DNA is TGTGCCAGCAGACCCACAGGGCATGCCGGCAATCAGCCCCAGCATTTT.

J is TRBJ1-6 and V is TRBV11-2, with 8 bases matching TRBD1. The CDR3 has 15 residues. The germline gives CDR1 SGHAT, CDR2 FQNNGV. V lost 6 bases to trimming and J lost 9 bases; unmatched junction nucleotides: 10. Written as DNA, the CDR3 is TGTGCCAGCAGTCCAGAGGACAGGGACTCTTCACCCCTCCACTTT. This encodes CASSPEDRDSSPLHF.

This chain links TRBV5-6 with TRBJ2-7; a possible D gene is TRBD1 (5 bases). V was clipped by 0 bases and J by 0 bases, with 10 bases between them. This CDR3 comprises 15 residues. Germline lookup yields CDR1 SGHDT and CDR2 YYEEEE. CDR3 sequence: CASSLDPGSSYEQYF. The DNA of the CDR3 is TGTGCCAGCAGCTTGGATCCAGGGTCCTCCTACGAGCAGTACTTC.

The genes are TRBV7-3 and TRBJ2-2; 7 bases align to TRBD2. Trimming cost V 3 bases and J 7 bases; bases outside gene matches: 5. The CDR3 has 14 amino acids. Per the germline V gene, CDR1 is SGHTA and CDR2 is FQGTGA. The CDR3, as DNA: TGTGCCAGCAGCTTGGCGGGAGCGGGCGGGGAGCTGTTTTTT. Its protein is CASSLAGAGGELFF.

This clone was detected a few times. The chain joins TRBV21-1 to TRBJ1-1; the D call in the table, TRBD1, was not verified against the DNA. TRBV21-1 is a pseudogene. The CDR3 is 17 amino acids. The CDR3: CASSPAFGATSLTEAFF. For the CDR3, the DNA is TGTGCCAGCAGCCCGGCATTTGGGGCGACCAGTCTCACTGAAGCTTTCTTT.

The genes are TRBV27 and TRBJ1-2; no clear D. Germline lookup yields CDR1 MNHEY and CDR2 SMNVEV (reference sequence). There are 19 residues in the CDR3. V lost 2 bases and J lost 2, with 24 bases in between. CDR3 sequence: CASSLNPYPDGEVNYGYTF. For the CDR3, the DNA is TGTGCCAGCAGTTTAAACCCGTATCCGGACGGGGAAGTCAACTATGGCTACACCTTC.

This clone was picked up a small number of times. This chain uses TRBV19 with TRBJ1-5, with D perhaps matching TRBD1 (6 bases). Germline CDR1 is LNHDA and CDR2 is SQIVND (reference sequence). V was pared by 6 bases and J by 1 base, with 13 bases between. The CDR3 is 15 residues long. Here the CDR3 DNA reads TGTGCCAGTAGCCCAGGGGAACTAAGCAATCAGCCCCAGCATTTT. Translation gives CASSPGELSNQPQHF.

This chain uses TRBV5-1 with TRBJ1-1; TRBD1 matches at 12 bases. Germline assignment: CDR1 SGHRS and CDR2 YFSETQ. V gave up 4 bases and J gave up 6 bases; unmatched junction bases: 7. The CDR3 consists of 15 residues. The CDR3 protein is CASSGTGGSPAEAFF. CDR3 in DNA: TGCGCCAGCAGCGGGACAGGGGGCTCGCCTGCTGAAGCTTTCTTT.